This T cell receptor (beta chain) was captured by sequencing in a study of T cell changes during pregnancy in multiple sclerosis. Produced via immunoSEQ multiplex PCR; TCRdb's table is partial and in-frame only. The repertoire consists of more than 95,000 clones, with about 90% occurring once and the leading ten covering roughly 0.88%. The CDR3 has 16 amino acids. V lost 6 bases and J lost 2; bases outside the gene matches: 9. Germline CDR1 SNHLY, CDR2 FYNNEI. The chain is built from TRBV2 and TRBJ2-2, with 7 positions matching TRBD2. The specimen was peripheral blood, collected after pregnancy. This clonotype was obtained from a female donor with multiple sclerosis, enrolled in a pregnancy study. In nucleotides, the CDR3 is TGTGCCAGCAGGCTCCTGGGGGGGAGAAACACCGGGGAGCTGTTTTTT. Translation gives CASRLLGGRNTGELFF.